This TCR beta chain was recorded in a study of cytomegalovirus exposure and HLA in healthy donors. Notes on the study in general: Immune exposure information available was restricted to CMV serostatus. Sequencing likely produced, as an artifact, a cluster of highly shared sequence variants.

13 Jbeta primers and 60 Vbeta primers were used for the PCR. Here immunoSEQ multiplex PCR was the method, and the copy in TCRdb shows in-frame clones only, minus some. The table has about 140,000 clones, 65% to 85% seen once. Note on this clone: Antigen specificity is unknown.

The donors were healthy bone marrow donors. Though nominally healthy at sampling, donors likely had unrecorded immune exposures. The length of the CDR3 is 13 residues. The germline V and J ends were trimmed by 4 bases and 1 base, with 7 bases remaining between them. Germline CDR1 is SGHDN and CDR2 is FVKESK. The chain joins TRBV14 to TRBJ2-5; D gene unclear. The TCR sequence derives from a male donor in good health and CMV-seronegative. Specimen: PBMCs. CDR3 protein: CASSRAGQETQYF. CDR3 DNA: TGTGCCAGCAGCCGGGCAGGCCAAGAGACCCAGTACTTC.